A selection of T cell receptor beta chains follows, all from one sample in a study of Ad26.COV2.S vaccination and SARS-CoV-2 variants. Repertoires were generated with immunoSEQ multiplex PCR, while TCRdb's copy carries only in-frame clones and drops some. Of roughly 380,000 clones listed, 70% to 90% were seen once; the top ten hold 2.5% to 3.5%. The sample in question was peripheral blood, obtained in a trial of Ad26.COV2.S vaccine versus placebo. These receptors all come from a person aged 18-60 years who received the Ad26.COV2.S COVID-19 vaccine or a placebo. The CDR3 runs from the conserved cysteine through the conserved F or W. A D gene is named only where the DNA matches it firmly. Clone sizes are given selectively: once, few, many, or a class where the clone is expanded.

.,15,TRBV2,.,TRBJ1-5,CASSGSVGPNQPQHF,TGTGCCAGCAGTGGGTCAGTCGGTCCGAATCAGCCCCAGCATTTT
.,12,TRBV29-1,.,TRBJ1-1,CSEGRPNTEAFF,TGCAGTGAGGGACGGCCGAACACTGAAGCTTTCTTT
TRBD2,14,TRBV5-1,.,TRBJ2-5,CASSLAGDGETQYF,TGCGCCAGCAGCCTAGCGGGGGACGGGGAGACCCAGTACTTC
TRBD2,15,TRBV5-1,.,TRBJ2-5,CASSVFLAGIETQYF,TGCGCCAGCAGCGTATTCCTAGCGGGGATTGAGACCCAGTACTTC
.,13,TRBV3-1/TRBV3-2,once,TRBJ1-1,CASSQLGEAEAFF,TGTGCCAGCAGCCAACTGGGGGAAGCTGAAGCTTTCTTT
TRBD1,15,TRBV5-1,.,TRBJ1-1,CASRKGAGKETEAFF,TGCGCCAGCAGAAAGGGGGCTGGGAAGGAAACTGAAGCTTTCTTT
TRBD1,14,TRBV10-3,.,TRBJ1-5,CAIKNGTGEQPQHF,TGTGCCATCAAAAACGGGACAGGGGAGCAGCCCCAGCATTTT
TRBD1,15,TRBV12-5,.,TRBJ1-5,CASGLTGRANQPQHF,TGTGCTAGTGGTCTGACAGGGAGAGCCAATCAGCCCCAGCATTTT
.,14,TRBV5-1,.,TRBJ1-5,CASSPTGYNQPQHF,TGCGCCAGCAGCCCTACAGGGTACAATCAGCCCCAGCATTTT
TRBD1,15,TRBV18,.,TRBJ2-7,CASSPTGQASYEQYF,TGTGCCAGCTCACCTACGGGACAGGCCTCCTACGAGCAGTACTTC
TRBD2,15,TRBV14,few,TRBJ2-7,CASSQGTSGAYEQYF,TGTGCCAGCAGCCAAGGGACTAGCGGAGCCTACGAGCAGTACTTC
TRBD1,16,TRBV19,.,TRBJ2-2,CASSIGGTGPTGELFF,TGTGCCAGTAGTATAGGAGGGACAGGGCCCACCGGGGAGCTGTTTTTT
.,14,TRBV19,.,TRBJ2-5,CASSIVQVEETQYF,TGTGCCAGTAGTATAGTGCAGGTAGAAGAGACCCAGTACTTC
.,13,TRBV4-1,once,TRBJ2-7,CASSSRVTYEQYF,TGCGCCAGCAGCTCCAGGGTTACGTACGAGCAGTACTTC
.,11,TRBV10-3,.,TRBJ1-1,CAISEGASAFF,TGTGCCATCAGTGAGGGGGCTTCAGCTTTCTTT
TRBD1,14,TRBV6-5,.,TRBJ1-2,CASSPRDRDYGYTF,TGTGCCAGCAGCCCCCGGGACAGGGACTATGGCTACACCTTC
.,16,TRBV18,.,TRBJ2-7,CASSPPVQGGTYEQYF,TGTGCCAGCTCACCACCGGTGCAGGGGGGAACCTACGAGCAGTACTTC
TRBD1,14,TRBV5-1,once,TRBJ1-1,CASSMTGANTEAFF,TGCGCCAGCAGCATGACAGGGGCGAACACTGAAGCTTTCTTT
.,16,TRBV27,.,TRBJ1-4,CASSTITGRTNEKLFF,TGTGCCAGCAGTACAATCACAGGGCGGACTAATGAAAAACTGTTTTTT
TRBD2,18,TRBV7-8,.,TRBJ2-2,CASSFRGAGASNTGELFF,TGTGCCAGCAGCTTCCGAGGAGCGGGGGCTTCGAACACCGGGGAGCTGTTTTTT
TRBD2,14,TRBV9,.,TRBJ2-5,CASSVGGLQETQYF,TGTGCCAGCAGCGTAGGGGGACTACAAGAGACCCAGTACTTC
.,12,TRBV6-5,.,TRBJ1-1,CASINGYTEAFF,TGTGCCAGCATAAACGGGTACACTGAAGCTTTCTTT
TRBD1,16,TRBV19,.,TRBJ1-5,CASIGQGAHQNQPQHF,TGTGCCAGTATAGGACAGGGGGCGCATCAAAATCAGCCCCAGCATTTT
.,15,TRBV14,.,TRBJ2-2,CASRVGFRNTGELFF,TGTGCCAGCAGGGTAGGATTCAGGAACACCGGGGAGCTGTTTTTT
.,16,TRBV23-1,.,TRBJ1-1,CASSQSGSNYNTEAFF,TGCGCCAGCAGTCAATCGGGCAGTAACTACAACACTGAAGCTTTCTTT
.,14,TRBV18,.,TRBJ1-2,CASSPPEDSYGYTF,TGTGCCAGCTCACCACCGGAGGACAGCTATGGCTACACCTTC
TRBD1,19,TRBV29-1,.,TRBJ2-3,CSVDLRTLHWTGGTDTQYF,TGCAGCGTTGACCTAAGGACCCTACACTGGACAGGGGGCACAGATACGCAGTATTTT
TRBD2,21,TRBV3-1/TRBV3-2,.,TRBJ2-2,CASSQVAVAGGPVQCTGELFF,TGTGCCAGCAGCCAAGTCGCGGTAGCGGGAGGGCCGGTTCAGTGCACCGGGGAGCTGTTTTTT
.,14,TRBV7-2,.,TRBJ2-7,CASSPRRDSYEQYF,TGTGCCAGCAGCCCCCGACGAGACTCCTACGAGCAGTACTTC
.,15,TRBV4-1,.,TRBJ2-1,CASSQGLPRGNEQFF,TGCGCCAGCAGCCAAGGCCTACCTCGGGGCAATGAGCAGTTCTTC
TRBD1,15,TRBV7-2,.,TRBJ2-1,CASSLPRDRANEQFF,TGTGCCAGCAGCTTGCCCCGGGACAGGGCTAATGAGCAGTTCTTC
TRBD1,18,TRBV4-3,.,TRBJ2-1,CASSQDPPGQATYNEQFF,TGCGCCAGCAGCCAAGACCCGCCGGGACAGGCAACCTACAATGAGCAGTTCTTC
.,13,TRBV13,.,TRBJ2-4,CASSLNPKGVQYF,TGTGCCAGCAGCCTAAATCCCAAGGGGGTTCAGTACTTC
TRBD1,14,TRBV7-2,.,TRBJ2-5,CASSLGTGKETQYF,TGTGCCAGCAGCTTAGGGACAGGGAAGGAGACCCAGTACTTC
.,15,TRBV9,few,TRBJ2-1,CASSVRLATYNEQFF,TGTGCCAGCAGCGTAAGGCTAGCCACCTACAATGAGCAGTTCTTC
.,12,TRBV2,many,TRBJ2-7,CADGQGSDEQYF,TGTGCCGATGGCCAGGGATCAGACGAGCAGTACTTC
.,15,TRBV15,few,TRBJ2-7,CATSRDLATGYEQYF,TGTGCCACCAGCAGAGATTTGGCAACCGGCTACGAGCAGTACTTC
.,16,TRBV19,once,TRBJ1-1,CASSISLGAVNTEAFF,TGTGCCAGTAGTATCTCCCTGGGTGCAGTGAACACTGAAGCTTTCTTT
.,15,TRBV27,.,TRBJ1-5,CASSFSGVLNQPQHF,TGTGCCAGCAGTTTTTCAGGGGTACTCAATCAGCCCCAGCATTTT
.,13,TRBV6-1,many,TRBJ2-7,CASSEGLSYEQYF,TGTGCCAGCAGTGAGGGACTCTCCTACGAGCAGTACTTC
.,18,TRBV19,.,TRBJ2-2,CASSGWGLPSSGTGELFF,TGTGCCAGTAGTGGGTGGGGACTGCCATCCTCTGGCACCGGGGAGCTGTTTTTT
.,12,TRBV25-1,.,TRBJ1-4,CASARVNEKLFF,TGTGCCAGCGCCAGGGTTAATGAAAAACTGTTTTTT
.,13,TRBV29-1,.,TRBJ2-3,CSVEHGYTDTQYF,TGCAGCGTTGAACACGGCTACACAGATACGCAGTATTTT
.,16,TRBV3-1/TRBV3-2,few,TRBJ2-2,CASSRPGQGRTGELFF,TGTGCCAGCAGCCGCCCGGGCCAGGGAAGGACCGGGGAGCTGTTTTTT
.,11,TRBV12-5,.,TRBJ1-5,CASGLDQPQHF,TGTGCTAGTGGTCTTGATCAGCCCCAGCATTTT
TRBD1,18,TRBV19,.,TRBJ2-6,CASSSRDRGLRGANVLTF,TGTGCCAGTAGTAGCCGGGACAGGGGGCTTAGGGGGGCCAACGTCCTGACTTTC
.,15,TRBV29-1,.,TRBJ2-1,CSAAWDFTSYNEQFF,TGCAGCGCCGCCTGGGACTTTACGTCCTACAATGAGCAGTTCTTC
TRBD1,15,TRBV5-6,.,TRBJ2-5,CASSRGQGVGETQYF,TGTGCCAGCAGCAGGGGACAGGGGGTAGGTGAGACCCAGTACTTC
.,12,TRBV28,.,TRBJ2-1,CASSLVGRGEFF,TGTGCCAGCAGTTTAGTAGGCAGGGGGGAGTTCTTC
.,11,TRBV9,.,TRBJ1-3,CASSPGNTIYF,TGTGCCAGCAGCCCAGGAAACACCATATATTTT
.,14,TRBV5-1,.,TRBJ1-1,CASSLGMGNTEAFF,TGCGCCAGCAGCTTGGGGATGGGGAACACTGAAGCTTTCTTT
TRBD1,13,TRBV24-1,.,TRBJ1-5,CATGGQGGQPQHF,TGTGCCACGGGAGGACAGGGAGGGCAGCCCCAGCATTTT
.,15,TRBV28,.,TRBJ1-2,CASIRGPSPLYGYTF,TGTGCCAGCATCAGGGGTCCTTCCCCCCTATATGGCTACACCTTC
TRBD1,14,TRBV28,few,TRBJ1-2,CASSSAGTDYGYTF,TGTGCCAGCAGTTCTGCCGGGACAGATTATGGCTACACCTTC
.,13,TRBV19,.,TRBJ2-2,CASSIFGTGELFF,TGTGCCAGTAGTATTTTTGGTACCGGGGAGCTGTTTTTT